This entry concerns a single TCR beta chain. Only one count was recorded for this clone. Its antigen is not yet known. Per-nucleotide qualities are absent, and no much larger clonotype sits a single base away. In the prospective study, participants were roughly 18 to 100 years old, resided in approximately 22 geographic areas of the United States, and were enrolled through a virtual design. In the prospective study, participants were assigned to cohorts based on the clinical history participants reported in a screening survey and a study questionnaire. ImmuneRACE Cohort 3 recovered participants were defined by two consecutive negative NP/OP PCR tests, healthcare professional clearance, or symptom resolution. Each participant in the prospective study had whole blood, serum and a nasopharyngeal or oropharyngeal swab collected by mobile phlebotomists. Over a roughly 2-month period, participants in the prospective study had the option of providing additional blood draws and questionnaires. Before DNA extraction, prospective study blood samples were shipped either frozen or at room temperature.

The immunoSEQ Assay, a bias-controlled multiplex PCR, was used to amplify TCRbeta CDR3 regions from genomic DNA. From the authors' description of their analysis: The number of nucleated cells in each sample was estimated from the amplification of reference gene primers within the assay. To quantify the absolute abundance of each unique TCRbeta CDR3 rearrangement, sequence reads were collapsed and filtered. For each sample, productive Simpson clonality was calculated as the square root of Simpson's diversity index across productive rearrangements. Drawn from immuneACCESS, this table holds only the in-frame rearrangements with V and J called that TCRdb kept. Clones are partly lost; checked studies trace under half to an unresolved V gene and leave the rest unexplained. D and trimming come from the DNA, and the V and J calls and clone size come from that table. For this sample the table gives approximately 200,000 clones, of which about 84% were detected only once. The top ten hold under 9.5% of the sample.

The sample is drawn from a study of blood T cell repertoires in COVID-19 (dated by TCRdb to about 2020). Describing the broader study: The collaborator samples originated in the United States, Italy and Spain and spanned the acute and convalescent phases of COVID-19. The dataset comprised deeply sampled blood TCRbeta repertoires from subjects exposed to, actively infected with, or recovered from COVID-19. Where HLA class I and class II types were available, the types were taken from metadata supplied by the sample provider, not from assay-based typing. The repertoires were made available in a free public database intended to serve as a resource for research on the immune response to SARS-CoV-2. Samples were obtained from the ongoing ImmuneRACE study (first 160 participants) and from some 1,200 subjects provided by 6 global collaborators. The material from the prospective study consisted of cDNA or gDNA derived from T cells, B-cell-depleted T cells, or PBMCs. A de-identified subject ID, COVID-19 status, age in years and sex were almost always included in the sample metadata. Study-level results and caveats: Clinical and demographic metadata were provided uncurated, with the amount varying by source and participant.

The sequence was collected from a woman between 25 and 40 years old who had recovered from COVID-19. Source material: PBMCs or T cells enriched from blood (not recorded which).

The sequenced DNA: TGTGCCAGTACCAGGGACAGGATCGACACCGGGGAGCTGTTTTTT. It encodes CASTRDRIDTGELFF. Rearrangement joined TRBV2 to TRBJ2-2, with 8 bases matching TRBD1. CDR1 SNHLY and CDR2 FYNNEI were looked up in the germline V gene. Trimming leaves V shorter by 9 bases and J shorter by 3 bases, with the junction holding 9 bases beyond the gene matches. Its CDR3 holds 15 amino acids, cysteine through phenylalanine. Only the CDR3 portion is preserved as DNA: 45 bases, with reading frame beginning at the first base.